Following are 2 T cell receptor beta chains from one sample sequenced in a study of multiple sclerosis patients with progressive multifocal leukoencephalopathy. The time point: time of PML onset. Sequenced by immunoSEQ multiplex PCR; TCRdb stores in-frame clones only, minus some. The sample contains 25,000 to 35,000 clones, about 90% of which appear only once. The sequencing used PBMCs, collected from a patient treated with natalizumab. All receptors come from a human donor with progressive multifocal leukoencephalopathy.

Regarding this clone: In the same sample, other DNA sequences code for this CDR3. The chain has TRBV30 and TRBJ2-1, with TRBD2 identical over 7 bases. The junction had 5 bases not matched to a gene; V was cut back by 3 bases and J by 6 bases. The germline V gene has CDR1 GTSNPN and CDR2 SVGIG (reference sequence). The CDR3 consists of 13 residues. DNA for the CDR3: TGTGCCTGGAGCCCAACTAGCGCCAATGAGCAGTTCTTC. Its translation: CAWSPTSANEQFF. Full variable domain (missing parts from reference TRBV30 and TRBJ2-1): SQTIHQWPATLVQPVGSPLSLECTVEGTSNPNLYWYRQAAGRGLQLLFYSVGIGQISSEVPQNLSASRPQDRQFILSSKKLLLSDSGFYLCAWSPTSANEQFFGPGTRLTVL.

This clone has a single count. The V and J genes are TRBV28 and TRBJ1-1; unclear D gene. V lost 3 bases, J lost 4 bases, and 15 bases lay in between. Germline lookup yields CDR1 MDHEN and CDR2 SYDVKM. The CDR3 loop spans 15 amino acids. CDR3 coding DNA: TGTGCCAGCAGTTTTCAAGATAAGAGTCGCACTGAAGCTTTCTTT. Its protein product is CASSFQDKSRTEAFF. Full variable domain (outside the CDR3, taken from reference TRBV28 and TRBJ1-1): DVKVTQSSRYLVKRTGEKVFLECVQDMDHENMFWYRQDPGLGLRLIYFSYDVKMKEKGDIPEGYSVSREKKERFSLILESASTNQTSMYLCASSFQDKSRTEAFFGQGTRLTVV.